This is a list of T cell receptor beta chains from one sample in a study of OX40 agonist ivuxolimab in advanced cancers. TCRdb keeps only in-frame clones here, not all; method: immunoSEQ multiplex PCR. The sample comprises about 73,000 clones, around 85% of which are singletons, and 0.75% rests with the top ten. Sample: CD4+ or CD8+ T cells sorted from blood, taken in a trial of the OX40 agonist ivuxolimab. These receptors came from an adult with an advanced solid tumor such as melanoma, head and neck, liver or kidney cancer. CDR3s include the opening cysteine and the closing phenylalanine or tryptophan. The order of the fields is clone size, D gene, J gene, V gene, CDR3 protein, CDR3 DNA. D genes are given only for firm matches. A row's size may be missing; if present it is once, few, many or a size class.

abundance: .
d_gene: .
j_gene: TRBJ1-2
v_gene: TRBV19
CDR3aa: CASCSRVHYGYTF
CDR3nt: TGTGCCTCATGTAGCAGGGTCCACTATGGCTACACCTTC

abundance: .
d_gene: TRBD2
j_gene: TRBJ2-1
v_gene: TRBV11-2
CDR3aa: CASSSHASGSAPGNEQFF
CDR3nt: TGTGCCAGCAGCTCCCACGCTAGCGGGAGCGCCCCAGGGAATGAGCAGTTCTTC

abundance: .
d_gene: .
j_gene: TRBJ1-5
v_gene: TRBV7-8
CDR3aa: CASSLAGRATLTPQHF
CDR3nt: TGTGCCAGCAGCTTAGCGGGACGGGCTACTTTGACGCCCCAGCATTTT

abundance: .
d_gene: .
j_gene: TRBJ2-3
v_gene: TRBV11-2
CDR3aa: CASSFSVSTDTQYF
CDR3nt: TGTGCCAGCAGCTTTTCCGTTTCCACAGATACGCAGTATTTT

abundance: .
d_gene: TRBD1
j_gene: TRBJ2-7
v_gene: TRBV15
CDR3aa: CATSLGQGPYEQYF
CDR3nt: TGTGCCACCAGCCTCGGACAGGGCCCCTACGAGCAGTACTTC

abundance: few
d_gene: TRBD2
j_gene: TRBJ2-3
v_gene: TRBV4-1
CDR3aa: CASRLRLASTDTQYF
CDR3nt: TGCGCCAGCAGACTACGACTAGCTAGCACAGATACGCAGTATTTT

abundance: .
d_gene: .
j_gene: TRBJ2-1
v_gene: TRBV30
CDR3aa: CAFLGGNEQFF
CDR3nt: TGTGCCTTTCTGGGGGGAAATGAGCAGTTCTTC

abundance: .
d_gene: .
j_gene: TRBJ1-6
v_gene: TRBV19
CDR3aa: CASSIEGQRSSPLHF
CDR3nt: TGTGCCAGTAGTATAGAGGGTCAAAGGAGTTCACCCCTCCACTTT

abundance: .
d_gene: .
j_gene: TRBJ1-2
v_gene: TRBV11-2
CDR3aa: CASSLGKAVNYGYTF
CDR3nt: TGTGCCAGCAGCTTAGGCAAGGCGGTTAACTATGGCTACACCTTC

abundance: .
d_gene: .
j_gene: TRBJ1-5
v_gene: TRBV6-5
CDR3aa: CASSYSNTRNQPQHF
CDR3nt: TGTGCCAGCAGTTACTCGAACACCCGCAATCAGCCCCAGCATTTT

abundance: .
d_gene: TRBD1
j_gene: TRBJ1-4
v_gene: TRBV7-2
CDR3aa: CASSLAGRQGAFEKLFF
CDR3nt: TGTGCCAGCAGCTTAGCTGGGCGACAGGGGGCCTTTGAAAAACTGTTTTTT

abundance: .
d_gene: .
j_gene: TRBJ1-5
v_gene: TRBV11-2
CDR3aa: CASSLGPGEGQPQHF
CDR3nt: TGTGCCAGCAGCTTAGGACCAGGGGAAGGTCAGCCCCAGCATTTT

abundance: .
d_gene: .
j_gene: TRBJ1-5
v_gene: TRBV19
CDR3aa: CASSIDRSNQPQHF
CDR3nt: TGTGCCAGTAGTATTGACAGAAGCAATCAGCCCCAGCATTTT

abundance: .
d_gene: TRBD1
j_gene: TRBJ2-3
v_gene: TRBV9
CDR3aa: CASSGTGGFGTDTQYF
CDR3nt: TGTGCCAGCAGCGGGACAGGGGGATTTGGCACAGATACGCAGTATTTT

abundance: .
d_gene: .
j_gene: TRBJ2-2
v_gene: TRBV7-2
CDR3aa: CASSLGTHPGELFF
CDR3nt: TGTGCCAGCAGCCTAGGGACTCACCCCGGGGAGCTGTTTTTT

abundance: .
d_gene: .
j_gene: TRBJ2-7
v_gene: TRBV23-1
CDR3aa: CASSPQGSSYEQYF
CDR3nt: TGCGCCAGCAGTCCCCAGGGTAGCTCCTACGAGCAGTACTTC

abundance: .
d_gene: .
j_gene: TRBJ1-3
v_gene: TRBV11-2
CDR3aa: CASRLGTGGLKGNTIYF
CDR3nt: TGTGCCAGCAGGTTGGGGACGGGGGGCCTAAAAGGAAACACCATATATTTT

abundance: .
d_gene: .
j_gene: TRBJ2-3
v_gene: TRBV4-3
CDR3aa: CASSQDRGYTDTQYF
CDR3nt: TGCGCCAGCAGCCAAGATCGAGGCTACACAGATACGCAGTATTTT

abundance: few
d_gene: TRBD1
j_gene: TRBJ2-1
v_gene: TRBV27
CDR3aa: CASSSPPGGNEQFF
CDR3nt: TGTGCCAGCAGTTCCCCCCCAGGGGGCAATGAGCAGTTCTTC

abundance: .
d_gene: .
j_gene: TRBJ1-3
v_gene: TRBV12-5
CDR3aa: CASGLRDTSGNTIYF
CDR3nt: TGTGCTAGTGGTTTGAGGGACACCTCTGGAAACACCATATATTTT